A selection of T cell receptor beta chains follows, all from one sample in a study of blood T cells in healthy people across ages. TCRdb re-called the 5' RACE reads with MiXCR, one entry per CDR3 protein. The sample has 1.5 million to 2 million distinct CDR3 sequences, about 30% seen once. Sequenced material: blood. The receptors were sampled from a woman aged 25 to 39 in good health. CDR3s include the opening cysteine and the closing phenylalanine or tryptophan. Expanded clones get a size class; other rows say once, few or many, or leave the size out.

v_gene	abundance	j_gene	CDR3aa
TRBV13	.	TRBJ1-1	CASSYLKGTEAFF
TRBV20-1	few	TRBJ2-3	CSAISGASQTQYF
TRBV7-6	.	TRBJ2-7	CASSLSGAWDIGEQYF
TRBV5-1	.	TRBJ2-1	CASSLSFGPLSYNEQFF
TRBV5-6	.	TRBJ2-7	CASSSRRTAIYEQYF
TRBV12-3/TRBV12-4	few	TRBJ2-1	CASMRGLAGGESYNEQFF
TRBV24-1	.	TRBJ2-1	CATSDYQGSKISNEQFF
TRBV5-1	.	TRBJ2-2	CASSLVLGPGELFF
TRBV3-1	.	TRBJ1-1	CASSRNTANTEAFF
TRBV6-5	.	TRBJ2-7	CASSYSARAYEQYF
TRBV5-1	.	TRBJ2-3	CASSPSWGAQDTQYF
TRBV9	many	TRBJ2-3	CASSASGSTDTQYF
TRBV5-1	few	TRBJ1-2	CASSFASGNSGYTF
TRBV2	.	TRBJ2-7	CASREGVRYEQYF
TRBV12-3/TRBV12-4	.	TRBJ2-1	CASSFILSTSETPWQFF
TRBV12-3/TRBV12-4	few	TRBJ1-5	CASSSGQVDQPQHF
TRBV9	few	TRBJ2-7	CASSPRDRGPSYEQYF
TRBV9	many	TRBJ1-2	CASSVDGGYGYTF
TRBV29-1	.	TRBJ2-3	CSVGKVSSSTDTQYF
TRBV5-1	many	TRBJ2-4	CASSPSPGRAVNIQYF
TRBV5-5	few	TRBJ2-1	CASSLGELALMFF
TRBV7-9	.	TRBJ1-4	CASSSGVGQGKEKLFF
TRBV3-1	few	TRBJ1-2	CASSQVPTDYGYTF
TRBV12-3/TRBV12-4	.	TRBJ2-1	CASSIGGRRFF
TRBV5-5	.	TRBJ2-5	CASSLEVIAETQYF
TRBV3-1	.	TRBJ1-2	CASSAPSHGYTF
TRBV29-1	.	TRBJ2-4	CSVVSGVVAKNIQYF
TRBV7-2	.	TRBJ1-2	CARSSGGGDGYTF
TRBV6-6	few	TRBJ2-1	CASSYLREGPLNEQFF
TRBV5-1	.	TRBJ2-3	CASRNLAGGQDTQYF
TRBV28	many	TRBJ2-7	CASSQPTGLSYEQYF
TRBV7-9	once	TRBJ1-1	CASAGVLQVIIGAFF
TRBV6-5	.	TRBJ2-7	CASRKTLYEQYF
TRBV20-1	.	TRBJ1-1	CSARDLRGALNTEAFF
TRBV14	.	TRBJ1-1	CASSQLAAGRTEAFF
TRBV18	.	TRBJ1-6	CASSPQGTANNSPLHF
TRBV27	few	TRBJ2-1	CASRGLGSYNEQFF
TRBV10-3	.	TRBJ2-1	CAISEPQETQFF
TRBV29-1	many	TRBJ2-7	CSVEGNAYEQYF
TRBV28	.	TRBJ2-3	CASSFGQPHTDAQYF
TRBV20-1	few	TRBJ2-7	CSATGLGDQYF
TRBV10-3	many	TRBJ2-7	CAISESGLAGRSYEQYF
TRBV7-6	.	TRBJ2-3	CASSSIRQGGDTQYF
TRBV7-2	few	TRBJ2-4	CASSLARTPLAKNIQYF
TRBV6-6	.	.	CASGGPQLTQYF
TRBV20-1	.	TRBJ1-2	CSARSWGHGYTF
TRBV12-3/TRBV12-4	.	TRBJ2-7	CASRFTGNSEQYF
TRBV5-1	few	TRBJ1-2	CASSQRQAPYGYTF
TRBV5-1	.	TRBJ2-1	CASQRGQGRSNEQFF
TRBV29-1	.	TRBJ1-6	CSAADNQGSPLHF
TRBV9	few	TRBJ2-3	CASSARVRGPDTQYF
TRBV5-1	.	TRBJ2-5	CASSAAPWETQYF
TRBV24-1	.	TRBJ2-5	CATSVTNRDSSQETQYF
TRBV10-2	.	TRBJ2-3	CASSKVTDTQYF
TRBV20-1	many	TRBJ2-5	CSARLASGSRMETQYF
TRBV10-3	few	TRBJ2-3	CAISEGFGSGGVLPTDTQYF
TRBV18	.	TRBJ2-5	CASSPPAKDQKTQYF
TRBV4-3	few	TRBJ2-7	CASSQGSGLLSYEQYF
TRBV9	.	TRBJ2-3	CASSVDPGGSTNTDTQYF